Listed here is a single T cell receptor (beta chain). Antigen: not known. The junction and the germline gene differ at one end; a read error may be behind it. The record originates from a study of graft-versus-host responses after intestinal transplantation. Study details: Grafts that recipients had were multivisceral, liver-intestinal, or isolated intestinal transplants. All recipients were given anti-thymocyte globulin induction, and tacrolimus and steroids were then administered for about three years. Study-wide points: Allograft graft-versus-host to host-versus-graft clonal ratios ran high in patients with graft-donor T cell macrochimerism. The highest levels of circulating GvH clones went along with early declines in HvG clones after transplant.

Germline lookup yields CDR1 MDHEN and CDR2 SYDVKM. This CDR3 region has 13 residues. This table comes from immunoSEQ multiplex PCR, and its TCRdb copy is limited to in-frame clones, with some not included. The data show approximately 90,000 clones, approximately 78% seen once. This receptor was obtained from a human donor who received an intestinal transplant. The chain combines TRBV28 with TRBJ2-7; possibly TRBD2 for D (6 bases). The specimen was unstimulated CD4+ T cells sorted from spleen or lymph node cells, collected before intestinal transplant. DNA for the CDR3: TGTGCCAGCAGCCCAGACCATGCGACTAGTAGTTTTTTC. This translates into CASSPDHATSSFF.